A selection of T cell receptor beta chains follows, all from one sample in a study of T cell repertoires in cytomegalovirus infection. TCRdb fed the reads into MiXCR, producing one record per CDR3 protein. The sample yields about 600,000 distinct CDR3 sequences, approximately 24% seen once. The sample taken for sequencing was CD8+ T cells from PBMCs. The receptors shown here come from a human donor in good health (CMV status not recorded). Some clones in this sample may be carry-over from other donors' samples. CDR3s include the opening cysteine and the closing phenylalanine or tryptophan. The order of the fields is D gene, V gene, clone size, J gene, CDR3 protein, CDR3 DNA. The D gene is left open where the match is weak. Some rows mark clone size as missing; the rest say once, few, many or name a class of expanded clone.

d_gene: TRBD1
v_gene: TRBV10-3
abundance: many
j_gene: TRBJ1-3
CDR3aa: CAIRIGTASSGNTIYF
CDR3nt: TGTGCCATCAGGATCGGGACAGCCAGCTCTGGAAACACCATATATTTT

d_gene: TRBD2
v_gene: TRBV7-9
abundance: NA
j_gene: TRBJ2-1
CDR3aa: CASSPGGKQFF
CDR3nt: TGTGCCAGCAGCCCGGGGGGAAAGCAGTTCTTC

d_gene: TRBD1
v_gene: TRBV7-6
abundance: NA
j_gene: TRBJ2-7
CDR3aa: CASSGTGVYEQYF
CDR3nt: TGTGCCAGTTCCGGGACAGGGGTATACGAGCAGTACTTC

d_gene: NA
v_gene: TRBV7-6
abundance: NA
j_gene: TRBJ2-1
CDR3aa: CASSLVRTVENEQFF
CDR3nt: TGTGCCAGCAGCTTAGTTAGGACAGTGGAAAATGAGCAGTTCTTC

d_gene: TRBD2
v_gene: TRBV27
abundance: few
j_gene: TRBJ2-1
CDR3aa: CASSLWGASGGNEQFF
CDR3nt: TGTGCCAGCAGTTTGTGGGGGGCTAGCGGGGGCAATGAGCAGTTCTTC

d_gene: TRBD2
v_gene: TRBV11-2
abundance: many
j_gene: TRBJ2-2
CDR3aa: CASTLGRTSGTPFTGELFF
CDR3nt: TGTGCCAGCACCCTAGGTAGGACTAGCGGGACTCCGTTCACCGGGGAGCTGTTTTTT

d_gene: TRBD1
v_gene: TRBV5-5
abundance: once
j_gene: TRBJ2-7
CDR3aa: CASSLIWGDRSSYEQYF
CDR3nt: TGTGCCAGCAGCTTAATCTGGGGGGACAGGTCTTCCTACGAGCAGTACTTC

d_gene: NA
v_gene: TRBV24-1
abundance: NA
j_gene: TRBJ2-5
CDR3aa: CATSSEGVQETQYF
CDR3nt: TGTGCCACCAGTTCGGAAGGGGTCCAAGAGACCCAGTACTTC

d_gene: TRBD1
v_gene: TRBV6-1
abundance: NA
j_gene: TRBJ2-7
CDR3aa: CASSEWSGGRYEQYF
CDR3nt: TGTGCCAGCAGTGAATGGTCAGGGGGCCGTTACGAGCAGTACTTC

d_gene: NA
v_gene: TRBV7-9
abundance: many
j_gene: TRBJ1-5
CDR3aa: CASSAYQQGRGNQPQHF
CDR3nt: TGTGCCAGCAGCGCTTACCAACAGGGCCGGGGCAATCAGCCCCAGCATTTT

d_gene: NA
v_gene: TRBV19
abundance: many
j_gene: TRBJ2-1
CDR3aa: CASSPTPYNEQFF
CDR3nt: TGTGCCAGTAGTCCGACTCCGTACAATGAGCAGTTCTTC

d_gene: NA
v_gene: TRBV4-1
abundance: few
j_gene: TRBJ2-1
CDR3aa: CASSQGVGVDEQFF
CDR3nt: TGCGCCAGCAGCCAGGGGGTGGGAGTCGATGAGCAGTTCTTC

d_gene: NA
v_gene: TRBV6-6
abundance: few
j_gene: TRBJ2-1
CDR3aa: CASSYLGFRDEQFF
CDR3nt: TGTGCCAGCAGTTACCTAGGCTTCCGGGATGAGCAGTTCTTC

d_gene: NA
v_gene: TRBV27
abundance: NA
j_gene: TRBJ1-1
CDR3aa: CASSFRGPGNTEAFF
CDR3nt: TGTGCCAGCAGTTTTCGCGGGCCGGGGAACACTGAAGCTTTCTTT

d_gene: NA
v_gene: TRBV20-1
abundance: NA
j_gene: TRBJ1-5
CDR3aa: CSASRGRWQPQHF
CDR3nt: TGCAGTGCATCCCGGGGTAGGTGGCAGCCCCAGCATTTT

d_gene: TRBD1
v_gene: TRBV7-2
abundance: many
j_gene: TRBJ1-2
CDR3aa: CASSLALTGVGYTF
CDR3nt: TGTGCCAGCAGCTTAGCGTTGACAGGGGTAGGCTACACCTTC

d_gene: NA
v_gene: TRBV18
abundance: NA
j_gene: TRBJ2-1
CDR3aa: CASSPSAGVYNEQFF
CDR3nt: TGTGCCAGCTCACCATCGGCAGGGGTATACAATGAGCAGTTCTTC

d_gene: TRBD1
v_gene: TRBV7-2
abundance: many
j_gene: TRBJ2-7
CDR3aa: CASSPWDSFYEQYF
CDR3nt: TGTGCCAGCAGCCCCTGGGACAGCTTCTACGAGCAGTACTTC

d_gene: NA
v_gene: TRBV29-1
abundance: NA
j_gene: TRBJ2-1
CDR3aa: CSVGGREQFF
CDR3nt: TGCAGCGTTGGAGGCAGAGAGCAGTTCTTC

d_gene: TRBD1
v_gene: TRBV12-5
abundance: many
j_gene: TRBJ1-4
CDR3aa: CASGWGTGVDAYEKLFF
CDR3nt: TGTGCTAGTGGTTGGGGGACAGGCGTGGACGCCTATGAAAAACTGTTTTTT

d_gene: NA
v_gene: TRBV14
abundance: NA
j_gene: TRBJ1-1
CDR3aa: CASSPKDFVEGPPEAFF
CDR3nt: TGTGCCAGCAGCCCTAAGGACTTTGTGGAGGGTCCCCCTGAAGCTTTCTTT

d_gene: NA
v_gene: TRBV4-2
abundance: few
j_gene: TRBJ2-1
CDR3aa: CASSQGASAGPHNEQFF
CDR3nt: TGTGCCAGCAGCCAAGGAGCATCGGCGGGGCCACACAATGAGCAGTTCTTC

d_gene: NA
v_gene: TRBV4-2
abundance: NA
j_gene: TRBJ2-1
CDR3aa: CASSQDMGPSSYNEQFF
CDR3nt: TGTGCCAGCAGCCAAGATATGGGGCCCTCCTCCTACAATGAGCAGTTCTTC

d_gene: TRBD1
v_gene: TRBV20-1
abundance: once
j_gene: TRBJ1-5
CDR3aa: CSARDGTAYSNQPQHF
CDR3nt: TGCAGTGCTAGGGACGGGACAGCATATAGCAATCAGCCCCAGCATTTT

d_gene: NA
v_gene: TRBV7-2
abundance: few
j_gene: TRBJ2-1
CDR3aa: CASSSRPPVFIGDHNEQFF
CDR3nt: TGTGCCAGCAGCTCAAGGCCCCCGGTTTTTATCGGGGATCACAATGAGCAGTTCTTC

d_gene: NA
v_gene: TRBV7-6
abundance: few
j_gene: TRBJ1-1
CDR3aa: CASSLGSDMSTEAFF
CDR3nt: TGTGCCAGCAGCTTAGGCTCGGATATGAGTACTGAAGCTTTCTTT

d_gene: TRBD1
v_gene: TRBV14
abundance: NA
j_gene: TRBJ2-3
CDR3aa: CASSQEEGQRTDTQYF
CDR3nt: TGTGCCAGCAGCCAAGAAGAGGGACAGCGCACAGATACGCAGTATTTT

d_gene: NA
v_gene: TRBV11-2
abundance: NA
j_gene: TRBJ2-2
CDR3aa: CASSQFRAGAGELFF
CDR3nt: TGTGCCAGCAGCCAGTTCCGGGCCGGGGCCGGGGAGCTGTTTTTT